The entry below describes one TCR beta chain. This sample was included in a study of blood T cell repertoires in COVID-19. Clones were read by immunoSEQ multiplex PCR, and TCRdb kept only the in-frame ones, dropping some. This table holds about 99,000 clones, 87% found once. The CDR3 sequence is 12 residues long. Germline V gene sequence: CDR1 SEHNR, CDR2 FQNEAQ (reference sequence). Trimming cost V 8 bases and J 5 bases, with 10 bases left between them. J is TRBJ1-5 and V is TRBV7-9; D is uncertain. The receptor comes from a man aged 45-65 years in a cohort sampled during active COVID-19. The sequenced sample was peripheral blood. The CDR3 loop is CASAQQDQPQHF. The CDR3 bases are TGTGCCAGCGCGCAGCAGGATCAGCCCCAGCATTTT.